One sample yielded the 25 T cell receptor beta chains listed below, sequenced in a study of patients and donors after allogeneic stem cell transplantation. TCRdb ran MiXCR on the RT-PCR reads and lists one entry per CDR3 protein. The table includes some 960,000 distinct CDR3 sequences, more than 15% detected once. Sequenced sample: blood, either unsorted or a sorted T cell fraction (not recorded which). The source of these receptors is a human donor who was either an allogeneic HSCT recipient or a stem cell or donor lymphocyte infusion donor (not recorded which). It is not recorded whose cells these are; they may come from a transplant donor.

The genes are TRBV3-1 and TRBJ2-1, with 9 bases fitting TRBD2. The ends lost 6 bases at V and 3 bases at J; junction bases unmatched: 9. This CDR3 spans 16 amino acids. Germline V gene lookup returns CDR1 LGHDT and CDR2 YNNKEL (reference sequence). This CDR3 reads CASRTTSGPNYNEQFF. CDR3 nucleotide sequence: TGTGCCAGCAGGACGACTAGCGGACCAAACTACAATGAGCAGTTCTTC.

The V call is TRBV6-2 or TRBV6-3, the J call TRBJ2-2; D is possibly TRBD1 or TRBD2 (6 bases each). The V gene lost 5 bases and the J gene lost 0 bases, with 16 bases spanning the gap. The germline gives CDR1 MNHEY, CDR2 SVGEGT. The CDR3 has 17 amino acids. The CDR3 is CASSPPGAAPNTGELFF. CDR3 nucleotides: TGTGCCAGCAGTCCCCCGGGGGCCGCCCCGAACACCGGGGAGCTGTTTTTT.

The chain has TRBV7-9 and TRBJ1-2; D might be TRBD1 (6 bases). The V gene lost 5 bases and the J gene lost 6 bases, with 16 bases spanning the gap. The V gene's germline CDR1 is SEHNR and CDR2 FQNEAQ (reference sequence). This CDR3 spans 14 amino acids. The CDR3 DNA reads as TGTGCCAGCAGCCGGGAGGGGGACGCGGATGGCTACACCTTC. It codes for CASSREGDADGYTF.

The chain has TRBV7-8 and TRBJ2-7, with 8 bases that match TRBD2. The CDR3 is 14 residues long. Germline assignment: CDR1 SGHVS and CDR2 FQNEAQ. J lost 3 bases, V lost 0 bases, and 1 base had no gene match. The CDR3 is CASSLARGDYEQYF. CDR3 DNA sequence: TGTGCCAGCAGCTTAGCGCGGGGGGACTACGAGCAGTACTTC. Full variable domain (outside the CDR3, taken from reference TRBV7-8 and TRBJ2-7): GAGVSQSPRYKVAKRGQDVALRCDPISGHVSLFWYQQALGQGPEFLTYFQNEAQLDKSGLPSDRFFAERPEGSVSTLKIQRTQQEDSAVYLCASSLARGDYEQYFGPGTRLTVT.

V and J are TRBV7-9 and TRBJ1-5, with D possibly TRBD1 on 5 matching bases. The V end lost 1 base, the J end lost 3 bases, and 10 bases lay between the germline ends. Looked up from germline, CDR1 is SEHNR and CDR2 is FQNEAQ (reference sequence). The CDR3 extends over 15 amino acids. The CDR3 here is CASSLGSGLNQPQHF. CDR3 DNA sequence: TGTGCCAGCAGCTTAGGTTCAGGGCTCAATCAGCCCCAGCATTTT.

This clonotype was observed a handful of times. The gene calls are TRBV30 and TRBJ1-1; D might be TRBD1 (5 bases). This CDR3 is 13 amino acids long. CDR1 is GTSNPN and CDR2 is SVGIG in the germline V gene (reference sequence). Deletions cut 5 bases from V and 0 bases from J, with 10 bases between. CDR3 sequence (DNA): TGTGCCTGGGAGGGGACGATGAACACTGAAGCTTTCTTT. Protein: CAWEGTMNTEAFF.

Here the CDR3 DNA reads TGTGCCAGCAGTGACTCCCGCGGGAGTACAGATACGCAGTATTTT. Encoded protein: CASSDSRGSTDTQYF. J is TRBJ2-3 and V is TRBV6-4; TRBD2 aligns across 7 bases. Germline CDR1 reads MRHNA; CDR2 reads SNTAGT. J lost 3 bases, V lost 0 bases, and 3 bases had no gene match. CDR3 length equals 15 residues.

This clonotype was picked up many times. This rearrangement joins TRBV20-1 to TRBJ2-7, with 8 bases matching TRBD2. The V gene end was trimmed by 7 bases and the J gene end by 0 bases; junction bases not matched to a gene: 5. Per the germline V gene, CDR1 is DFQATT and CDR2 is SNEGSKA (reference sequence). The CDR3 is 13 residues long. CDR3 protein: CSVLSGSSYEQYF. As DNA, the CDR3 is TGCAGTGTCCTGAGCGGGAGCTCCTACGAGCAGTACTTC.

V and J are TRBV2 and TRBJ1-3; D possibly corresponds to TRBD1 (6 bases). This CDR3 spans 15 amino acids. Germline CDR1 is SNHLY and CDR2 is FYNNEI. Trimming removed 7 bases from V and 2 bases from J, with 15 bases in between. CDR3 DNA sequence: TGTGCCAGCATCTTGGGACCAGGGGCTGGAAACACCATATATTTT. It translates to CASILGPGAGNTIYF.

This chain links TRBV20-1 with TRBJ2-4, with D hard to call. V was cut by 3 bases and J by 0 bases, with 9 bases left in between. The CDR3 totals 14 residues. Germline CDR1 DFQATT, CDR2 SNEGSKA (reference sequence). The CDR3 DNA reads TGCAGTGCTAGTTCGTGGTCAGCCAAAAACATTCAGTACTTC. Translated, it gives CSASSWSAKNIQYF.

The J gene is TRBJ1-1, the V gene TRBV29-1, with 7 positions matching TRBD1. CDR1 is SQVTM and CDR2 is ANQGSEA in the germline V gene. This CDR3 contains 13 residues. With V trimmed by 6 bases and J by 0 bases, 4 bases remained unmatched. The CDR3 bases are TGCAGCGTGGGACAGCAAATGAACACTGAAGCTTTCTTT. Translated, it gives CSVGQQMNTEAFF.

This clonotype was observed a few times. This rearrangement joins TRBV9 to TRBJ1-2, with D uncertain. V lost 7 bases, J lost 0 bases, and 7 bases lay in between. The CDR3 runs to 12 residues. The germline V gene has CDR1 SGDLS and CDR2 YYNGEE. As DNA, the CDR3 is TGTGCCAGCGGGGTAGCTAACTATGGCTACACCTTC. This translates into CASGVANYGYTF.

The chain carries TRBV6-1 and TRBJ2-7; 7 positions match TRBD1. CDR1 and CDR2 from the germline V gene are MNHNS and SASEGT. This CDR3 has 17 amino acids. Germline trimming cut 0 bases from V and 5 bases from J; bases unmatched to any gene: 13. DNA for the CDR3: TGTGCCAGCAGTGAAGCGCTCCTTAGACAGGGCAACAACGAGCAGTACTTC. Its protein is CASSEALLRQGNNEQYF.

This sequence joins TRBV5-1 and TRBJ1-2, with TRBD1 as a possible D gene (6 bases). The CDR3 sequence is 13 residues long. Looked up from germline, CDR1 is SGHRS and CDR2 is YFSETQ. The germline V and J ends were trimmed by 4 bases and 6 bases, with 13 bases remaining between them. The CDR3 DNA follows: TGCGCCAGCAGCCCTACAGGGAACCATGGCTACACCTTC. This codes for CASSPTGNHGYTF.

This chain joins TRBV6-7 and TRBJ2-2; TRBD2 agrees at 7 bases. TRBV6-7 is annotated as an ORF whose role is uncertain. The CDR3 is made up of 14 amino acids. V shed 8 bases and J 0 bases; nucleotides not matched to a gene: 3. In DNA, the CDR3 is TGTGCCAGCCCTAGCGGTTCGAACACCGGGGAGCTGTTTTTT. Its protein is CASPSGSNTGELFF.

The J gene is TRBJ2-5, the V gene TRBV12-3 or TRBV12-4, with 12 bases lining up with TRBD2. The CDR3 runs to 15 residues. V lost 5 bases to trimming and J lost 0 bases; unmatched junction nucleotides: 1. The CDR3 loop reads CASSRTSGDQETQYF. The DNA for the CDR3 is TGTGCCAGCAGTCGGACTAGCGGGGACCAAGAGACCCAGTACTTC.

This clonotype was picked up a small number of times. The CDR3 DNA sequence: TGTGCCAGCAGTTTCGGGCCGGTGGGGGAGACCCAGTACTTC. Protein: CASSFGPVGETQYF. The V gene is TRBV6-5, the J gene TRBJ2-5; no clear D gene. V lost 4 bases and J 5 bases, leaving 14 bases between the germline ends. CDR1 and CDR2 from the germline V gene are MNHEY and SVGAGI. The CDR3 is 14 residues long.

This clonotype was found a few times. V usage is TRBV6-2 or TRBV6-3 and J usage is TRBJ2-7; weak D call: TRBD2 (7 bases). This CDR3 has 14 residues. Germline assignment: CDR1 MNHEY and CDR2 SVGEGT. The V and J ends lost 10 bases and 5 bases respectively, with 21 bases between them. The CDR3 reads CATRGLQGVHEQYF. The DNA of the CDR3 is TGTGCCACCAGGGGACTACAAGGCGTCCACGAGCAGTACTTC.

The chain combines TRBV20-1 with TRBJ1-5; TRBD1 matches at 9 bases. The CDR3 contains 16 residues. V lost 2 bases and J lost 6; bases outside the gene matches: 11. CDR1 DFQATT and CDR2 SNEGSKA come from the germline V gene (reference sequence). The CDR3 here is CSARSSGTGLGQPQHF. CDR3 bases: TGCAGTGCTAGATCTTCCGGGACAGGGTTGGGTCAGCCCCAGCATTTT.

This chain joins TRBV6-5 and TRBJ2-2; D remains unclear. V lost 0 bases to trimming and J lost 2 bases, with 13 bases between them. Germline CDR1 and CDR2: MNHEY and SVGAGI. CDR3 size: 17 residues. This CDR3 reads CASSYSMAKVNTGELFF. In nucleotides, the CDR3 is TGTGCCAGCAGTTACTCGATGGCCAAAGTAAACACCGGGGAGCTGTTTTTT.

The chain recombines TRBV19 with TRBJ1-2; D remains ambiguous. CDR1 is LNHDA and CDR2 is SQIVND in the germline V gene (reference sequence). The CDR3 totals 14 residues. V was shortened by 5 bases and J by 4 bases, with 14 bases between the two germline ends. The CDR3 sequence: CASSDSARLYGYTF. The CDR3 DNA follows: TGTGCCAGTAGTGACTCGGCGAGGCTCTATGGCTACACCTTC.

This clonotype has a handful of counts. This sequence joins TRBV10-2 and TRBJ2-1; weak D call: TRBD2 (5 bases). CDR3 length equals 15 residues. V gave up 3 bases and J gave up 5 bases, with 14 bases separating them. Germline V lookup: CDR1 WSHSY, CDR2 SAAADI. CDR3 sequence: CASSERLAANNEQFF. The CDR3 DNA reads TGCGCCAGCAGTGAACGGCTAGCCGCTAACAATGAGCAGTTCTTC.

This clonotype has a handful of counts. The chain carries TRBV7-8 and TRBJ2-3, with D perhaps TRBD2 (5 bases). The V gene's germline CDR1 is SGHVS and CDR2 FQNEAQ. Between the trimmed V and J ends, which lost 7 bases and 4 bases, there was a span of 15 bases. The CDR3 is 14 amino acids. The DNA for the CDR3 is TGTGCCAGCACCCCGTGGGGAGTGGCAGATACGCAGTATTTT. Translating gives CASTPWGVADTQYF.

The CDR3, as DNA: TGTGCCAGCAGTTTTGCTGGGGAAGGTGAAAAACTGTTTTTT. It translates to CASSFAGEGEKLFF. V gene TRBV12-3 or TRBV12-4 combines with J gene TRBJ1-4; D call uncertain. The V end was cut by 3 bases, the J end by 7 bases, with 12 bases between. The length of the CDR3 is 14 residues.

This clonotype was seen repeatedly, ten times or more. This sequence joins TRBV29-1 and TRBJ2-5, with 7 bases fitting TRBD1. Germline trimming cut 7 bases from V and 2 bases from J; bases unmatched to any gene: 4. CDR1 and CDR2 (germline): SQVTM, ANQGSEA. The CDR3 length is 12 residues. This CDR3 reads CSGYRGQETQYF. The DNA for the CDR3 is TGCAGCGGATACAGGGGACAAGAGACCCAGTACTTC.